This is a list of T cell receptor beta chains from one sample in a study of regulatory T cells. The method was immunoSEQ multiplex PCR; TCRdb's version includes in-frame clones alone and lacks a portion of them. The profile covers around 32,000 clones, with under 95% appearing a single time and about 1.6% taken by the ten largest. Sequencing was done on a sample of conventional CD4+ T cells sorted from blood. The source is a young adult with CD3G deficiency. Each CDR3 is given without its conserved first and last residue.

J gene,V gene,CDR3 protein
TRBJ2-5,TRBV30,AWRGGGPKETQY
TRBJ1-2,TRBV18,ASSPVAGNGYT
TRBJ1-5,TRBV6-1,ASSDWRTGLAQH
TRBJ2-1,TRBV21-1,ASSSRDSGPF
TRBJ2-4,TRBV7-6,ASSSPFAASAKNIQY
TRBJ2-2,TRBV18,ASSPPNTGELF
TRBJ1-5,TRBV28,ASSFNGQGRQPQH
TRBJ2-2,TRBV6-1,ASRVTWNTGELF
TRBJ2-1,TRBV6-5,ASSRGLRNEQF
TRBJ2-5,TRBV29-1,SAPWLGEQY
TRBJ2-1,TRBV10-3,ATAGLAGGRGEQF
TRBJ2-2,TRBV18,ASSPLNTGELF
TRBJ2-2,TRBV9,ASSPQTGPYTGELF
TRBJ2-3,TRBV19,ASSFTYTDTQY
TRBJ1-5,TRBV2,ASSDDSNQPQH
TRBJ1-6,TRBV30,AWSVNQAYNSPLH
TRBJ1-1,TRBV28,ASSLTPGTANTEAF
TRBJ2-7,TRBV30,AWSSGQPSSYEQY
TRBJ1-2,TRBV28,ASSRDRVGGYT
TRBJ1-5,TRBV19,ASSIDRFSNQPQH
TRBJ2-3,TRBV7-9,ASSLGVGGAGTDTQY
TRBJ2-1,TRBV9,ASSVDSGGAEQF
TRBJ2-7,TRBV7-9,ASSLRDSRYEQY
TRBJ2-7,TRBV28,ASSSPTGTYEQY
TRBJ1-2,TRBV5-1,ASSPLPGTQYGYT
TRBJ1-4,TRBV5-4,ASSLDPGATNEKLF
TRBJ1-2,TRBV6-1,ASSDTFNYGYT
TRBJ2-3,TRBV7-3,ASSLNGGTDTQY
TRBJ1-1,TRBV6-1,ASSVRGVNTEAF
TRBJ2-7,TRBV28,ASTPSLGSYEQY
TRBJ1-1,TRBV28,ASSPFSGAGGGNTEAF
TRBJ2-5,TRBV12-5,ASVSPGELKTQY
TRBJ2-1,TRBV6-1,ASSESTRPYNEQF
TRBJ2-4,TRBV18,ASSPRAKNIQY
TRBJ2-1,TRBV6-1,ASSYTGVEQF
TRBJ2-3,TRBV28,ASSLDHTDTQY
TRBJ2-7,TRBV7-6,ASSLGFGGEQY
TRBJ2-2,TRBV2,ASCPGQGFGELF
TRBJ1-3,TRBV27,ASSSLGIGSGNTIY
TRBJ1-2,TRBV5-1,ASSLVGGGDYGYT
TRBJ2-3,TRBV7-9,ASSLGDRGRSDTQY
TRBJ1-2,TRBV5-1,ASSLGDRVHGYT